This T cell receptor (beta chain) emerged from a study of T cell repertoires in cytomegalovirus infection. Study overall: It was recently identified HLA-C-restricted and well-studied HLA-B-restricted CMV epitopes that the study used. Public TCR beta signatures indicated both CMV infection and matching HLA type. General study results and limits: Carriage of CMV together with the relevant HLA was identifiable through cumulative public TCR beta family frequency. CMV-specific TCR beta clonotypes restricted by HLA-C dominated the ex vivo response.

V gave up 0 bases and J gave up 6 bases; unmatched junction bases: 2. The CDR3 spans 14 residues. Germline loops: CDR1 LGHNA, CDR2 YNFKEQ. As regards this clonotype: Its antigen is currently unknown.

One entry per CDR3 protein results from TCRdb running MiXCR on the reads. The profile shows around 310,000 distinct CDR3 sequences, 29% of them singletons. The sequenced sample was cultured PBMCs, obtained from culture after CMV antigen stimulation. This sequence was found in a human donor in good health (CMV status not recorded). Some clones in this sample may be carry-over from other donors' samples. The gene calls are TRBV4-2 and TRBJ1-2; 9 bases align to TRBD1. This CDR3 reads CASSQDRTGDGYTF. The CDR3 DNA reads as TGTGCCAGCAGCCAAGATCGGACAGGGGATGGCTACACCTTC.